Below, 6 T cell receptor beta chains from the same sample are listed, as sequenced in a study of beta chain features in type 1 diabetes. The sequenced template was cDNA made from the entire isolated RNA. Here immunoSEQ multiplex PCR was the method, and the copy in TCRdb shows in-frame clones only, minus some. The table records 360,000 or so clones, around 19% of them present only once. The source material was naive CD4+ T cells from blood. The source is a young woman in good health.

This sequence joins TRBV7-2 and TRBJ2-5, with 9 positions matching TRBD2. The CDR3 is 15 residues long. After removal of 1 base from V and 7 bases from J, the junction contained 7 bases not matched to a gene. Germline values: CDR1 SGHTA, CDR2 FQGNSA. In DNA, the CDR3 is TGTGCCAGCAGCTTAGTAGCTAGCGGGACCGGGACCCAGTACTTC. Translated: CASSLVASGTGTQYF.

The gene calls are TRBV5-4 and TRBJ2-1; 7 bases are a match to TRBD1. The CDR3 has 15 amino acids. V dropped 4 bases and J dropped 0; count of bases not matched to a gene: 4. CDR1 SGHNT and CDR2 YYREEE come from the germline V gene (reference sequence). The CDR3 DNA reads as TGTGCCAGCAGCCTGGGACAGAGCTCCTACAATGAGCAGTTCTTC. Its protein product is CASSLGQSSYNEQFF.

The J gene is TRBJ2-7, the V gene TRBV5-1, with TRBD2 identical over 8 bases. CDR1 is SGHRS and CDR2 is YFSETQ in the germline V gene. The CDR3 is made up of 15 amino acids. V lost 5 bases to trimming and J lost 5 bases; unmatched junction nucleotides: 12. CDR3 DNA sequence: TGCGCCAGCAGTCCAAGCGGGAGAGAATCCCACGAGCAGTACTTC. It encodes CASSPSGRESHEQYF. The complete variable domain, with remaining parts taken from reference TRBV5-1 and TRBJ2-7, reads KAGVTQTPRYLIKTRGQQVTLSCSPISGHRSVSWYQQTPGQGLQFLFEYFSETQRNKGNFPGRFSGRQFSNSRSEMNVSTLELGDSALYLCASSPSGRESHEQYFGPGTRLTVT.

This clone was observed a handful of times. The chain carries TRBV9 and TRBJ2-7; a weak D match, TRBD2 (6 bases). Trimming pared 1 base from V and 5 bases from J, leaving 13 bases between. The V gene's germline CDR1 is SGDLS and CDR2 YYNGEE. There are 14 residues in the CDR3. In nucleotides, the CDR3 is TGTGCCAGCAGCGTACTCGGGAGTAGTGACGAGCAGTACTTC. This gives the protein CASSVLGSSDEQYF.

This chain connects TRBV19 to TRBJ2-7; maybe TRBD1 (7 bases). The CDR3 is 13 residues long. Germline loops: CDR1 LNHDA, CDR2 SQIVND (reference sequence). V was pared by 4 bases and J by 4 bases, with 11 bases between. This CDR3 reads CASSSGTAYEQYF. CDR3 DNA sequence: TGTGCCAGTAGTAGCGGGACAGCGTACGAGCAGTACTTC.

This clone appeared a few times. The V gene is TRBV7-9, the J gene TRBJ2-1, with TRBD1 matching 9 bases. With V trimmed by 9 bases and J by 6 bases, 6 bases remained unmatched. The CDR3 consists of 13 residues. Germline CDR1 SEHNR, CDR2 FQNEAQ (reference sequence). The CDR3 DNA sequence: TGTGCCAGTCGCTCGACAGGGGGCAATGAGCAGTTCTTC. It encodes CASRSTGGNEQFF.